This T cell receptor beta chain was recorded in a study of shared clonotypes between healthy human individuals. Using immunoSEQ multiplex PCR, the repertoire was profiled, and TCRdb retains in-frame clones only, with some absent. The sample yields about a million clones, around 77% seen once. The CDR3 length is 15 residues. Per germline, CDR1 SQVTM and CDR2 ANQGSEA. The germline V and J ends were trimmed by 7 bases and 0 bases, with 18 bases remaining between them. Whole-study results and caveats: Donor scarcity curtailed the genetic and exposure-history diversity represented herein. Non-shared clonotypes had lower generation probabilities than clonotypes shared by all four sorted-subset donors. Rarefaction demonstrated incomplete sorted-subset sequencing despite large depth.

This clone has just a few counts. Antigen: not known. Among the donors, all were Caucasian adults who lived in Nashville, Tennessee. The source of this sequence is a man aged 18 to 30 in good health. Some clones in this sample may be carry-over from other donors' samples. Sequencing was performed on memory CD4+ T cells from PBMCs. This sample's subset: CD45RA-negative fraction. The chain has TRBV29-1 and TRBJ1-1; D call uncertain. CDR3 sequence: CSASPGWAMNTEAFF. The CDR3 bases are TGCAGCGCCTCCCCGGGTTGGGCGATGAACACTGAAGCTTTCTTT. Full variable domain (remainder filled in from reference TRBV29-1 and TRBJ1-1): SAVISQKPSRDICQRGTSLTIQCQVDSQVTMMFWYRQQPGQSLTLIATANQGSEATYESGFVIDKFPISRPNLTFSTLTVSNMSPEDSSIYLCSASPGWAMNTEAFFGQGTRLTVV.